This T cell receptor beta chain was documented in a study of identical twins. A remark on this clonotype: Its antigen is not known.

The study, taken as a whole, reports: Out-of-frame alpha sequences that twins shared showed excess low generation probability. Rather than following the same donors, the conclusions depended on cross-sectional statistical analysis. Insertions were fewer in abundant cord blood beta clonotypes, whereas memory repertoires showed none of this pattern.

A universal primer binding site was introduced by template switching. The final cDNA contained unique molecular identifiers. TCRdb re-called the 5' RACE reads through MiXCR, storing one row per CDR3 protein. The sample lists 420,000 or so distinct CDR3 sequences, less than 20% occurring once. Sequenced input: naive T cells sorted from blood. The sequence came from a man aged 50-59 years in good health.

The CDR3 DNA follows: TGTGCCAGCAGGAGCGGGAGGGCCGAGTATGAGCAGTTCTTC. Amino acids: CASRSGRAEYEQFF. The rearrangement joins TRBV6-2 or TRBV6-3 to TRBJ2-1, with 10 bases that match TRBD2. The CDR3 has 14 amino acids. Per the germline V gene, CDR1 is MNHEY and CDR2 is SVGEGT. V gave up 6 bases and J gave up 8 bases; unmatched junction bases: 7.